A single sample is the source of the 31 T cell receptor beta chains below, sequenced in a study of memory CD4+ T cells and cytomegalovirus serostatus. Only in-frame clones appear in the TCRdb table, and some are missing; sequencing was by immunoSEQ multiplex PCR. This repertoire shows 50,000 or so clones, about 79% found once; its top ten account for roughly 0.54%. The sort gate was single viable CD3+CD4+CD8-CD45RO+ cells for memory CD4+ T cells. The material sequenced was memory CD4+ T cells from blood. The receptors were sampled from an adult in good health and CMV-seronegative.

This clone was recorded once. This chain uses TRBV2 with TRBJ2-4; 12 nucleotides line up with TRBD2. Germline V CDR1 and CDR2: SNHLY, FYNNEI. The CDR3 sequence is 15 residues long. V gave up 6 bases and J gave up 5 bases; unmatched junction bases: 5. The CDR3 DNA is TGTGCCAGCAGCCAGACTAGCGGGAGTCAAAACATTCAGTACTTC. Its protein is CASSQTSGSQNIQYF.

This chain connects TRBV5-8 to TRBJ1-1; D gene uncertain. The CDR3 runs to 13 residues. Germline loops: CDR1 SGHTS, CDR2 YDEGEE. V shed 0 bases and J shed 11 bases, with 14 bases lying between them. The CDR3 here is CASSLEWRGLAFF. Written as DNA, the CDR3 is TGTGCCAGCAGCTTGGAATGGCGCGGTTTGGCTTTCTTT.

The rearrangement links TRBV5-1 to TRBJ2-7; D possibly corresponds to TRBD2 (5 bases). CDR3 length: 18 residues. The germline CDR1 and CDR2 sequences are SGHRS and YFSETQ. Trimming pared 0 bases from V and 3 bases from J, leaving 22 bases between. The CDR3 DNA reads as TGCGCCAGCAGCTTGGGACCCCCCGGGAACCGAATGAACTACGAGCAGTACTTC. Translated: CASSLGPPGNRMNYEQYF.

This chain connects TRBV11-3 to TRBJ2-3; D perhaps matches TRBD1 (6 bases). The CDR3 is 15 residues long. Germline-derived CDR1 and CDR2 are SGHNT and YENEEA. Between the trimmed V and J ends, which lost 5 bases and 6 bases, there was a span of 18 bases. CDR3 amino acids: CASSPTPGVGDTQYF. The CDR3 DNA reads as TGTGCCAGCAGCCCAACACCAGGGGTTGGGGATACGCAGTATTTT.

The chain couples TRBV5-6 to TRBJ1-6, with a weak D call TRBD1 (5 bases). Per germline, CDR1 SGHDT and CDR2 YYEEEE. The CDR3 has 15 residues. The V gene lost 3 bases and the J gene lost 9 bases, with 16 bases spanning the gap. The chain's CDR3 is CASSSGDSRTSPLHF. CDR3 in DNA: TGTGCCAGCAGCTCGGGCGACAGTCGGACTTCACCCCTCCACTTT.

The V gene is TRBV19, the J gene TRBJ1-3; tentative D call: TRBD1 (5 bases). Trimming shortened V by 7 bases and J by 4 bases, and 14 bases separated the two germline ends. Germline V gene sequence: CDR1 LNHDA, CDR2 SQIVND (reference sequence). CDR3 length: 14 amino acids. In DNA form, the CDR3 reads TGTGCCAGTACCCCCGACGGGGGAGGAAACACCATATATTTT. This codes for CASTPDGGGNTIYF.

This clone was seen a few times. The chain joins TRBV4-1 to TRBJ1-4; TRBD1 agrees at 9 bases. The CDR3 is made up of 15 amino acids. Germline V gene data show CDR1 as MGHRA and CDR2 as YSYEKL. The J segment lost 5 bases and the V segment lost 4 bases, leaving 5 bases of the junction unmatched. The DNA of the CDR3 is TGCGCCAGCAGCCCGGGGGGACAGGGAAATGAAAAACTGTTTTTT. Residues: CASSPGGQGNEKLFF.

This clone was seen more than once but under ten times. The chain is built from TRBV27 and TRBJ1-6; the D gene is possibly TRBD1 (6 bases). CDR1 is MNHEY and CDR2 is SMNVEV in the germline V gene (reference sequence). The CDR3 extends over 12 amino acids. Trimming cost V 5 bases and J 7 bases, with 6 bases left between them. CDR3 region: CASSRGNSPLHF. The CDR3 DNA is TGTGCCAGCAGTAGGGGGAATTCACCCCTCCACTTT.

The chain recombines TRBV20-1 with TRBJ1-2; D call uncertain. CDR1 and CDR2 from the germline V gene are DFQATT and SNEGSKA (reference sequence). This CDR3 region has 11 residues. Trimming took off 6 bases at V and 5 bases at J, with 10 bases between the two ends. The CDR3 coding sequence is TGCAGTGCCTACCTCGGGTATGGCTACACCTTC. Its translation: CSAYLGYGYTF.

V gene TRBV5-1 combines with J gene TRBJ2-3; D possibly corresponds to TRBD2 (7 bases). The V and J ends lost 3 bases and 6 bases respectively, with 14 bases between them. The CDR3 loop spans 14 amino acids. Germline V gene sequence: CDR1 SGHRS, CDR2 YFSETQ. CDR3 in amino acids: CASSWTGGRDTQYF. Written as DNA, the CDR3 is TGCGCCAGCAGCTGGACGGGGGGCCGGGATACGCAGTATTTT.

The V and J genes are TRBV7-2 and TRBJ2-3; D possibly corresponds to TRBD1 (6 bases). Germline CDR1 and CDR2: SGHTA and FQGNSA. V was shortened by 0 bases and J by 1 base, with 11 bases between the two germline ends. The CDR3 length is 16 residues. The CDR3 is CASSLAVGAGTDTQYF. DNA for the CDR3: TGTGCCAGCAGCTTAGCAGTGGGGGCCGGCACAGATACGCAGTATTTT.

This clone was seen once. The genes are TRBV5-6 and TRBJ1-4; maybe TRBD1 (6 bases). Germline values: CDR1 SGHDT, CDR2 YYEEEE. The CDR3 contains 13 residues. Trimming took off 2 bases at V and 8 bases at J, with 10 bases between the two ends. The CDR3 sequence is CASSFGQQEKLFF. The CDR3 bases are TGTGCCAGCAGCTTTGGACAGCAAGAAAAACTGTTTTTT.

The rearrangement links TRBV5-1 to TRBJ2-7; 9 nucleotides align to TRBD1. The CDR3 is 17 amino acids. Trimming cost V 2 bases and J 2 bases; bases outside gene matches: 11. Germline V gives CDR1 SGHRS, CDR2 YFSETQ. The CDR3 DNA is TGCGCCAGCAGCTTCAACCGCCCAGGACAGGGGACCTACGAGCAGTACTTC. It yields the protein CASSFNRPGQGTYEQYF.

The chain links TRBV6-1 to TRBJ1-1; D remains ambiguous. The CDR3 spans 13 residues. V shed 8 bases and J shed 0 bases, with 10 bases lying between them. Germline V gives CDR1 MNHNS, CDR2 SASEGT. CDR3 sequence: CASLLDLNTEAFF. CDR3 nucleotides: TGTGCCAGCTTATTGGATCTGAACACTGAAGCTTTCTTT.

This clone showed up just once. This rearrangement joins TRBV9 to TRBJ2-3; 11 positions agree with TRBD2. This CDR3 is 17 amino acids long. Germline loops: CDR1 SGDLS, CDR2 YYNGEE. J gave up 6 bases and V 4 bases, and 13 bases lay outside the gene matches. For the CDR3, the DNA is TGTGCCAGCAGCCGGCGACATCCTAGCGGGGGGACCGATACGCAGTATTTT. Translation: CASSRRHPSGGTDTQYF.

The CDR3 DNA is TGTGCCAGTAGCATCGGAGCGGGGGGTGCAGAGACCCAGTACTTC. Amino acid sequence: CASSIGAGGAETQYF. The chain is built from TRBV19 and TRBJ2-5; the match to TRBD2 covers 9 bases. The germline V gene encodes CDR1 LNHDA and CDR2 SQIVND (reference sequence). CDR3 length: 15 residues. V lost 6 bases and J lost 4; bases outside the gene matches: 9.

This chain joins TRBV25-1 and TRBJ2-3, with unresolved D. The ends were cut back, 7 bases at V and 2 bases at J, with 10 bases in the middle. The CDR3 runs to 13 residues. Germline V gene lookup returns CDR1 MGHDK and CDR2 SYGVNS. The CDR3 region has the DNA TGTGCCAGCATCGATACGAACACAGATACGCAGTATTTT. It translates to CASIDTNTDTQYF.

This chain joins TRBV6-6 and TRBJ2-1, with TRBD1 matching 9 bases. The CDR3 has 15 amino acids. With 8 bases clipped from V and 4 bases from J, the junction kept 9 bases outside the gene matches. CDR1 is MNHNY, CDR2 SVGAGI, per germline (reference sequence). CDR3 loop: CASWGQGNPYNEQFF. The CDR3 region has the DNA TGTGCCAGCTGGGGACAGGGAAACCCATACAATGAGCAGTTCTTC.

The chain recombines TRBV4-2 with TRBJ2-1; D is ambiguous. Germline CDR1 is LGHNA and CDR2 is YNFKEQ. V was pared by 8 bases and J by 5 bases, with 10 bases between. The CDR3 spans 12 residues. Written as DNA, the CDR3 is TGTGCCAGCCGAAGGATGAACAATGAGCAGTTCTTC. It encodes CASRRMNNEQFF.

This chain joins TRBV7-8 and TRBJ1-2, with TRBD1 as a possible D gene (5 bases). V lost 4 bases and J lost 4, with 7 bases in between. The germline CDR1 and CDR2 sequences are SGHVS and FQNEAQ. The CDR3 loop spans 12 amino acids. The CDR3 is CASSSDSYGYTF. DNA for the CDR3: TGTGCCAGCAGCTCCGACAGCTATGGCTACACCTTC.

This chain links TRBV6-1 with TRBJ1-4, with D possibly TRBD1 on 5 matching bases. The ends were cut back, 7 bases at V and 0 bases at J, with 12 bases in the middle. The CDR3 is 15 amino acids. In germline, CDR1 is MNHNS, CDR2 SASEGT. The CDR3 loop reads CASKAGLATNEKLFF. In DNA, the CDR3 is TGTGCCAGCAAGGCGGGGCTTGCAACTAATGAAAAACTGTTTTTT.

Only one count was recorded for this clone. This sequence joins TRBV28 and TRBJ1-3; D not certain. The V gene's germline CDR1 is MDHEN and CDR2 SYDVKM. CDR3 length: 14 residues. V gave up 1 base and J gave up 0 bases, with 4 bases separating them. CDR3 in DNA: TGTGCCAGCAGTTTATATTCCTCTGGAAACACCATATATTTT. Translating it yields CASSLYSSGNTIYF.

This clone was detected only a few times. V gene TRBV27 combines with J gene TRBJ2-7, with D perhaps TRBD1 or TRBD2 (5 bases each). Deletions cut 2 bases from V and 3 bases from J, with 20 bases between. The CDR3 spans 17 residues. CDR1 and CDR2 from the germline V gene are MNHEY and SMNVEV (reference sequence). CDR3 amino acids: CASSLRSPGVGVYEQYF. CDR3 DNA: TGTGCCAGCAGTTTACGGAGCCCCGGAGTGGGGGTCTACGAGCAGTACTTC.

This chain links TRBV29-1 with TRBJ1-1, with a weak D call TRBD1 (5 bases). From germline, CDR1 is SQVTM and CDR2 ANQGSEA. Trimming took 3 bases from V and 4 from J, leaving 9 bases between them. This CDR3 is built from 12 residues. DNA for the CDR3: TGCAGCGTTGAGGCAGGGCGCACTGAAGCTTTCTTT. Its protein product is CSVEAGRTEAFF.

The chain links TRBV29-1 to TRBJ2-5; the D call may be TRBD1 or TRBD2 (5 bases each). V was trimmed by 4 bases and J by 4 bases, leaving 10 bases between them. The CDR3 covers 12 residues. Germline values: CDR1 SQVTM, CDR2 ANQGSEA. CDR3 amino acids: CSVAVGTETQYF. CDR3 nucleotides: TGCAGCGTTGCGGTAGGGACAGAGACCCAGTACTTC.

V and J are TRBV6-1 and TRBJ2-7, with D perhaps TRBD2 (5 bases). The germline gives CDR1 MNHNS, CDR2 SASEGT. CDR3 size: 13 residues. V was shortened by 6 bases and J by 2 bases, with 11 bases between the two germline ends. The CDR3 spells CASRSDGTYEQYF. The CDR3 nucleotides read TGTGCCAGCAGATCCGACGGGACCTACGAGCAGTACTTC.

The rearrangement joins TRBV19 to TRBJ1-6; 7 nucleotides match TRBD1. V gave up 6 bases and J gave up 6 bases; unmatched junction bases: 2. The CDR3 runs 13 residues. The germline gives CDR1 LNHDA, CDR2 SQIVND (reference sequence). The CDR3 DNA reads TGTGCCAGTAGACAGGGGACTAATTCACCCCTCCACTTT. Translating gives CASRQGTNSPLHF.

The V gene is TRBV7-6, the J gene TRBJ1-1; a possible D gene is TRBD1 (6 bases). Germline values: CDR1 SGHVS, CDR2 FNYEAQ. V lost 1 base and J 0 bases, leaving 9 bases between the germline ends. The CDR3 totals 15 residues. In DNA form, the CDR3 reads TGTGCCAGCAGCTTAGGTGGGGGCATGAACACTGAAGCTTTCTTT. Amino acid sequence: CASSLGGGMNTEAFF.

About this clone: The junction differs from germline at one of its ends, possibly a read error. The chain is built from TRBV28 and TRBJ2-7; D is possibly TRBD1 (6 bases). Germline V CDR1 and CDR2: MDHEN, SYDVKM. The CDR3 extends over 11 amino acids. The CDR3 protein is CASSQGYGQYF. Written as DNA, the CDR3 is TGTGCCAGCAGCCAGGGGTACGGGCAGTACTTC.

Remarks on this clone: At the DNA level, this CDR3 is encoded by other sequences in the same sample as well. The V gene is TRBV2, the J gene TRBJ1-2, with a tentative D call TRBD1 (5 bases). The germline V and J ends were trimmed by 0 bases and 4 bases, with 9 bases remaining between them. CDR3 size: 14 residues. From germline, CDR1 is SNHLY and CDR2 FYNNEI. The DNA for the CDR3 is TGTGCCAGCAGTGAAGCGGCGGGGGTCTATGGCTACACCTTC. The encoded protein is CASSEAAGVYGYTF. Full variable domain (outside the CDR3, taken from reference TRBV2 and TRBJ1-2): EPEVTQTPSHQVTQMGQEVILRCVPISNHLYFYWYRQILGQKVEFLVSFYNNEISEKSEIFDDQFSVERPDGSNFTLKIRSTKLEDSAMYFCASSEAAGVYGYTFGSGTRLTVV.

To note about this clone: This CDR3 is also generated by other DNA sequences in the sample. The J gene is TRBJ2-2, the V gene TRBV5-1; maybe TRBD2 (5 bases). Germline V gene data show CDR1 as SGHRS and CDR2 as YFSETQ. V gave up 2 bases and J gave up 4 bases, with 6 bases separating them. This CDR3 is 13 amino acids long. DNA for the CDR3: TGCGCCAGCAGCTTAGAGGGCACCGGGGAGCTGTTTTTT. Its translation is CASSLEGTGELFF. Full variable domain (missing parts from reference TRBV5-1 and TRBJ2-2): KAGVTQTPRYLIKTRGQQVTLSCSPISGHRSVSWYQQTPGQGLQFLFEYFSETQRNKGNFPGRFSGRQFSNSRSEMNVSTLELGDSALYLCASSLEGTGELFFGEGSRLTVL.